The present T cell receptor beta chain was sequenced within a study of T cell responses to AZD1222 COVID-19 vaccine. Profiling relied on immunoSEQ multiplex PCR, and the TCRdb table lists in-frame clones only, not all of them. The repertoire holds some 170,000 clones, with around 89% as singletons. The study, taken as a whole, reports: Baseline antibody screening turned up just a handful of seropositive AZD1222 recipients. Repertoires were obtained only post-peak T cell response.

Germline CDR1 ENHRY, CDR2 SYGVKD. Trimming took 0 bases from V and 8 from J, leaving 13 bases between them. The CDR3 totals 14 residues. On this clone itself: Its target is unknown.

The TCR sequence derives from an adult who received the AZD1222 COVID-19 vaccine. Sequencing was performed on peripheral blood, taken 28 days after the second AZD1222 dose. This chain joins TRBV10-3 and TRBJ1-2; D might be TRBD1 (5 bases). In DNA form, the CDR3 reads TGTGCCATCAGTGAGTCGGGGGGATTGGGAGGCTACACCTTC. Amino acid sequence: CAISESGGLGGYTF.